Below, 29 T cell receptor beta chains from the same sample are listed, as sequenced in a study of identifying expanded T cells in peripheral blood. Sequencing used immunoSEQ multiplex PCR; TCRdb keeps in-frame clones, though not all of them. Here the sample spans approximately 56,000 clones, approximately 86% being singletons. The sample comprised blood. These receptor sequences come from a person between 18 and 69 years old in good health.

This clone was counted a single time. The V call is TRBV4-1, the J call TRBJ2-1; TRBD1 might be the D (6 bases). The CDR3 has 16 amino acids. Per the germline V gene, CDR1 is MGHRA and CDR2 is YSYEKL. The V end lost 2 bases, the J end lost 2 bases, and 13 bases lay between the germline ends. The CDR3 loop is CASSQSAGEAYNEQFF. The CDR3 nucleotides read TGCGCCAGCAGCCAAAGTGCAGGGGAAGCCTACAATGAGCAGTTCTTC.

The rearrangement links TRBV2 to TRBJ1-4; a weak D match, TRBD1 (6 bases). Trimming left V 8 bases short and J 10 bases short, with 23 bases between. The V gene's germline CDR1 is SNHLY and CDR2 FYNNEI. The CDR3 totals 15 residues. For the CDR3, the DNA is TGTGCCAGCGGAGAGCCGACAGGAGAGAAAGTAAAACTGTTTTTT. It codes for CASGEPTGEKVKLFF.

This chain's CDR3 is CASRQGAGDTEAFF. The CDR3, as DNA: TGTGCCAGCAGGCAGGGGGCAGGGGACACTGAAGCTTTCTTT. V usage is TRBV27 and J usage is TRBJ1-1; TRBD1 aligns across 8 bases. Germline lookup yields CDR1 MNHEY and CDR2 SMNVEV (reference sequence). The J segment lost 3 bases and the V segment lost 6 bases, leaving 6 bases of the junction unmatched. This CDR3 region has 14 residues.

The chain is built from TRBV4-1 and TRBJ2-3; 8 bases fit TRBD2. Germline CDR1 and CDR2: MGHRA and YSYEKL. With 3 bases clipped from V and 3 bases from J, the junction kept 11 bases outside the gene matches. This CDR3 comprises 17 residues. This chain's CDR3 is CASSQAAGGGVTDTQYF. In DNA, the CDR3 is TGCGCCAGCAGCCAGGCCGCCGGGGGGGGAGTGACAGATACGCAGTATTTT.

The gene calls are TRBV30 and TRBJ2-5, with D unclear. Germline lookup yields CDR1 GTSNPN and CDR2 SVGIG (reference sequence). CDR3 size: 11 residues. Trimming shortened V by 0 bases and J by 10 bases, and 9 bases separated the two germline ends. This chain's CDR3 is CAWSVGPHQYF. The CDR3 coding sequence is TGTGCCTGGAGTGTCGGGCCCCACCAGTACTTC.

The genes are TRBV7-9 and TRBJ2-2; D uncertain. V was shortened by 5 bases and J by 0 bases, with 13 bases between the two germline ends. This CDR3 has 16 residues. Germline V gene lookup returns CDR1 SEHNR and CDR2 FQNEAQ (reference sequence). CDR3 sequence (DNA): TGTGCCAGCAGCCCCTGGACGGCCGCGAACACCGGGGAGCTGTTTTTT. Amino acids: CASSPWTAANTGELFF.

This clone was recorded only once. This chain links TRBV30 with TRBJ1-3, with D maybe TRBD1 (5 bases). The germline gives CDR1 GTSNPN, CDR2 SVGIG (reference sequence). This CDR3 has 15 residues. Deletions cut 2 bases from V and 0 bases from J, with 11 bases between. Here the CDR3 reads CAWSMGTSSGNTIYF. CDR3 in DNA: TGTGCCTGGAGTATGGGGACGAGCTCTGGAAACACCATATATTTT.

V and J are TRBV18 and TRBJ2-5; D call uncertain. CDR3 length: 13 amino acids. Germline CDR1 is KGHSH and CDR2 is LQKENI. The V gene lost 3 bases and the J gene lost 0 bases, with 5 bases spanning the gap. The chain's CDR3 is CASSPMYQETQYF. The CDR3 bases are TGTGCCAGCTCACCCATGTACCAAGAGACCCAGTACTTC.

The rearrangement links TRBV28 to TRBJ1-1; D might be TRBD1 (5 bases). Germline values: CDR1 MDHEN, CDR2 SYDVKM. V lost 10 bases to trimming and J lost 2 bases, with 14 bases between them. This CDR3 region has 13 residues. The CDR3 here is CATARGFNTEAFF. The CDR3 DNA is TGTGCCACCGCCCGGGGCTTCAACACTGAAGCTTTCTTT.

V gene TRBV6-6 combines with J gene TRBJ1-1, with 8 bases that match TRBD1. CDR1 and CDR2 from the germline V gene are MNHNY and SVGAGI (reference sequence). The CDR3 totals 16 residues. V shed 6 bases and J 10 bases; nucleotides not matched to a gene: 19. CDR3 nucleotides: TGTGCCAGCAGAGAGATTGGCCGAGCAGGGGGCGGAGGAGCTTTCTTT. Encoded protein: CASREIGRAGGGGAFF.

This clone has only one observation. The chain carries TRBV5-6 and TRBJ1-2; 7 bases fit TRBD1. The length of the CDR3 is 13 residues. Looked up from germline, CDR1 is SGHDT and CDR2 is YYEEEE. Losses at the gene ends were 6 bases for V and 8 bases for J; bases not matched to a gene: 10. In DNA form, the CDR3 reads TGTGCCAGCACCGATGAGGGGGCGGCGGGCTACACCTTC. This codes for CASTDEGAAGYTF. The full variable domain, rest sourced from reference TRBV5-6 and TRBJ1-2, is DAGVTQSPTHLIKTRGQQVTLRCSPKSGHDTVSWYQQALGQGPQFIFQYYEEEERQRGNFPDRFSGHQFPNYSSELNVNALLLGDSALYLCASTDEGAAGYTFGSGTRLTVV.

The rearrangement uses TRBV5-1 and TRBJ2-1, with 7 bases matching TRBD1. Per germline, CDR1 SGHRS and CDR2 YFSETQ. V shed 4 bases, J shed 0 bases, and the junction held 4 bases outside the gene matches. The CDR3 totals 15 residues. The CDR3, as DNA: TGCGCCAGCAGCCTACGGGACAGCTCCTACAATGAGCAGTTCTTC. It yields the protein CASSLRDSSYNEQFF.

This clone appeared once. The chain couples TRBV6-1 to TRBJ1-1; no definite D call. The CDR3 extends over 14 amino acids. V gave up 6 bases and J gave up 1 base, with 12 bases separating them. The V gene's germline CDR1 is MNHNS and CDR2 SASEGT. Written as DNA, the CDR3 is TGTGCCAGCAGCTACCGGACGGGGAACACTGAAGCTTTCTTT. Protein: CASSYRTGNTEAFF.

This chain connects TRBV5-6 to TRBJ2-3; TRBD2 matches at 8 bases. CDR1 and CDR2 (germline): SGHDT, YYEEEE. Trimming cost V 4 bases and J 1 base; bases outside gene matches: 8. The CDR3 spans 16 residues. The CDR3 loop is CASSAERGLRTDTQYF. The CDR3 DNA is TGTGCCAGCAGCGCCGAGCGGGGGCTGCGCACAGATACGCAGTATTTT. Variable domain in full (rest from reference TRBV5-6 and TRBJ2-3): DAGVTQSPTHLIKTRGQQVTLRCSPKSGHDTVSWYQQALGQGPQFIFQYYEEEERQRGNFPDRFSGHQFPNYSSELNVNALLLGDSALYLCASSAERGLRTDTQYFGPGTRLTVL.

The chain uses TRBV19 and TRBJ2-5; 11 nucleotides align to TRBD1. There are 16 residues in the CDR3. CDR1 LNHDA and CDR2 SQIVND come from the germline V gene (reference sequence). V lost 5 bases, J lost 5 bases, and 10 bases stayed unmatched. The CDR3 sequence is CASSAPGTGGRETQYF. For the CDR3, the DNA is TGTGCCAGTAGTGCCCCCGGGACAGGGGGTAGGGAGACCCAGTACTTC.

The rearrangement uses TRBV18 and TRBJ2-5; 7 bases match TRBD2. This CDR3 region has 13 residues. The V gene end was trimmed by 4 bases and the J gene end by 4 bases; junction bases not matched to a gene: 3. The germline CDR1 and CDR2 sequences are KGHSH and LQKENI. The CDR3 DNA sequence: TGTGCCAGCTCACGATCGGGGGGAGAGACCCAGTACTTC. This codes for CASSRSGGETQYF. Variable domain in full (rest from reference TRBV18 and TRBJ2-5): NAGVMQNPRHLVRRRGQEARLRCSPMKGHSHVYWYRQLPEEGLKFMVYLQKENIIDESGMPKERFSAEFPKEGPSILRIQQVVRGDSAAYFCASSRSGGETQYFGPGTRLLVL.

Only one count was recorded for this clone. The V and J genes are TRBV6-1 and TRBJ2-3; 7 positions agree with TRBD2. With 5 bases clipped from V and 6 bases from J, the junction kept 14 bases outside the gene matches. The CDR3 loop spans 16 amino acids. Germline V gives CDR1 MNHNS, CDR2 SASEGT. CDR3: CASSKGFGTTFDTQYF. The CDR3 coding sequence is TGTGCCAGCAGTAAAGGTTTCGGGACTACATTCGATACGCAGTATTTT.

The CDR3: CASSLLTQHF. The CDR3 DNA reads TGTGCCAGCAGTTTATTAACCCAGCATTTT. The chain is built from TRBV27 and TRBJ1-5, with D hard to call. Trimming took 1 base from V and 11 from J, leaving 3 bases between them. The CDR3 sequence is 10 residues long. From germline, CDR1 is MNHEY and CDR2 SMNVEV (reference sequence).

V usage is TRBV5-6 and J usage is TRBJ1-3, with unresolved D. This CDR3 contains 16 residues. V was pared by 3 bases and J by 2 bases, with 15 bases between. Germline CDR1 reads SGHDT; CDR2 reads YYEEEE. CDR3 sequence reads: CASSSLREGAGNTIYF. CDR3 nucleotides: TGTGCCAGCAGCTCCCTCAGAGAGGGAGCTGGAAACACCATATATTTT.

The CDR3 reads CASSPGTGTGNTIYF. The CDR3 DNA reads as TGTGCCAGCAGCCCCGGGACAGGGACTGGAAACACCATATATTTT. The rearrangement uses TRBV2 and TRBJ1-3, with 9 bases identical to TRBD1. Germline CDR1 and CDR2: SNHLY and FYNNEI. V shed 6 bases, J shed 2 bases, and the junction held 5 bases outside the gene matches. The CDR3 loop spans 15 amino acids.

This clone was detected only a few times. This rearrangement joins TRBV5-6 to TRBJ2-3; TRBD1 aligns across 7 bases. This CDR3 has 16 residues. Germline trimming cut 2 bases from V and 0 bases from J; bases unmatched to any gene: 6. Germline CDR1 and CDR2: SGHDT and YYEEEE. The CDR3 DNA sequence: TGTGCCAGCAGCTTACGACAGGGAGTTAGCACAGATACGCAGTATTTT. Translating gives CASSLRQGVSTDTQYF.

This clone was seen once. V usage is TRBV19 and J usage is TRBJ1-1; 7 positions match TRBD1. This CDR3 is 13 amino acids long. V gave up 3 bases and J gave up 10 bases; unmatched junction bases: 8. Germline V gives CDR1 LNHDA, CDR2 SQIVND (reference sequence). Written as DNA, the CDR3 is TGTGCCAGTAGTATCCGGACAGGCCTTGCAGCTTTCTTT. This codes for CASSIRTGLAAFF.

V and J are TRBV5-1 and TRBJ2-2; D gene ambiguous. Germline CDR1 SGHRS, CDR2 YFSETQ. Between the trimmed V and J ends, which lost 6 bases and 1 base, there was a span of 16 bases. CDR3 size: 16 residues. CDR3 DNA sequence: TGCGCCAGCAAGAATTCTCGCTTGGGGAACACCGGGGAGCTGTTTTTT. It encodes CASKNSRLGNTGELFF.

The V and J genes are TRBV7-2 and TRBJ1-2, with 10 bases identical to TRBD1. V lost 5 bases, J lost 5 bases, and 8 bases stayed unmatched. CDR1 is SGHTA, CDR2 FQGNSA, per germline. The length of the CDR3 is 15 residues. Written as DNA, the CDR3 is TGTGCCAGCAGCCCTCGGACAGGGGGTGGTTATGGCTACACCTTC. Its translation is CASSPRTGGGYGYTF.

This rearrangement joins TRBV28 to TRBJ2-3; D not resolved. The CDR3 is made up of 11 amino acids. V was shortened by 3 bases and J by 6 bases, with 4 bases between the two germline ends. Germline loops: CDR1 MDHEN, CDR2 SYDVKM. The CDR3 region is CASSFLDTQYF. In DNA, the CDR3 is TGTGCCAGCAGTTTTCTCGATACGCAGTATTTT.

The DNA for the CDR3 is TGTGCCTCGAAGACGGACCAAGTACTGAACACTGAAGCTTTCTTT. Its translation: CASKTDQVLNTEAFF. The chain joins TRBV19 to TRBJ1-1; D unresolved. There are 15 residues in the CDR3. V was trimmed by 11 bases and J by 0 bases, leaving 19 bases between them. The germline gives CDR1 LNHDA, CDR2 SQIVND (reference sequence). The full variable domain, in which reference TRBV19 and TRBJ1-1 provide the parts outside the CDR3, is DGGITQSPKYLFRKEGQNVTLSCEQNLNHDAMYWYRQDPGQGLRLIYYSQIVNDFQKGDIAEGYSVSREKKESFPLTVTSAQKNPTAFYLCASKTDQVLNTEAFFGQGTRLTVV.

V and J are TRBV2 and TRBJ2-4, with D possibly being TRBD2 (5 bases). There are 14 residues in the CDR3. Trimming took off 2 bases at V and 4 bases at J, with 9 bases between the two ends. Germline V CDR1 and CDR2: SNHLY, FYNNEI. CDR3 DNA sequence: TGTGCCAGCAGTGAAAACCCGGGAAAAAACATTCAGTACTTC. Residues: CASSENPGKNIQYF.

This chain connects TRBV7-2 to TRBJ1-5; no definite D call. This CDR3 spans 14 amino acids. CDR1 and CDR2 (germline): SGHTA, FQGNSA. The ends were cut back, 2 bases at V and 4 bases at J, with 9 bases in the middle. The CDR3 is CASSLQPTNQPQHF. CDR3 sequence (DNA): TGTGCCAGCAGCTTACAACCGACAAATCAGCCCCAGCATTTT.

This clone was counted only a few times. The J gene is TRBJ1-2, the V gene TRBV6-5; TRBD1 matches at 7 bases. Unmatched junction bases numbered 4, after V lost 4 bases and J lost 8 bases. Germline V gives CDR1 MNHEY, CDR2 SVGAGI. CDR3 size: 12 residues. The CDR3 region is CASSSSGGGYTF. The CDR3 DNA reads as TGTGCCAGCAGTTCCTCAGGGGGGGGCTACACCTTC.